The sequence of this T cell receptor beta chain was determined in a study of shared clonotypes between healthy human individuals. Study in general: CD4 naive cells filled three plates per donor, CD4 memory three, CD8 naive two and CD8 memory one.

The data were produced by immunoSEQ multiplex PCR, yet TCRdb's version contains in-frame clones alone and is incomplete. The table lists under 1,100,000 clones, 75% to 85% of them singletons. The authors divided CD4+ cells into CD45RA+ naive and CD45RA-negative memory subsets. Sequenced: memory CD4+ T cells from PBMCs. Subset specified: CD45RA-negative fraction. The receptor was isolated from a young man in good health. Some clones in this sample may be carry-over from other donors' samples.

The CDR3 sequence is CASSLTTSGQGGGYTF. CDR3 in DNA: TGTGCCAGCAGCTTAACGACTTCGGGACAGGGCGGCGGCTACACCTTC. J is TRBJ1-2 and V is TRBV7-3, with 9 bases that match TRBD1. This CDR3 region has 16 residues. The germline V gene encodes CDR1 SGHTA and CDR2 FQGTGA. The J segment lost 8 bases and the V segment lost 0 bases, leaving 10 bases of the junction unmatched.